This T cell receptor (beta chain) was identified during a study of cytomegalovirus exposure and HLA in healthy donors. Primers included in the PCR were 60 Vbeta and 13 Jbeta primers. Clones were sequenced by immunoSEQ multiplex PCR, and TCRdb holds only the in-frame ones, with some missing. Of fewer than 200,000 clones in the sample, about 70% are singletons; the top ten hold less than 2%. The V gene lost 3 bases and the J gene lost 5 bases, with 11 bases spanning the gap. The CDR3 contains 14 residues. CDR1 MNHNS and CDR2 SASEGT come from the germline V gene. Study conclusions and caveats: Across donors, sequencing depth was assumed by presence/absence analyses to be roughly uniform.

Remarks on this clone: Antigen unknown.

Sequences were obtained from PBMCs. The source of this sequence is a woman aged 25 to 39 in good health and CMV-seronegative. V is TRBV6-1 and J is TRBJ1-5, with D unclear. In nucleotides, the CDR3 is TGTGCCAGCAGTGATCTAGCTGGTGATCAGCCCCAGCATTTT. It translates to CASSDLAGDQPQHF.